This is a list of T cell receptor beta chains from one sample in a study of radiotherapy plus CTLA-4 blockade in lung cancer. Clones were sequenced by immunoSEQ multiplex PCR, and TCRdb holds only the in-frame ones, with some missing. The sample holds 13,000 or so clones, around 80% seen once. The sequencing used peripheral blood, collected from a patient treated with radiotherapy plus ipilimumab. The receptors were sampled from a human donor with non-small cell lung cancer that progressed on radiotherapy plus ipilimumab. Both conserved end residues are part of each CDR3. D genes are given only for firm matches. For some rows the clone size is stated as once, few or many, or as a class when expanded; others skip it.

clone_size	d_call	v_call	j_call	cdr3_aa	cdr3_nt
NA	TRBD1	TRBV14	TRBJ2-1	CASSQEWDSIEQFF	TGTGCCAGCAGCCAAGAGTGGGACAGCATTGAGCAGTTCTTC
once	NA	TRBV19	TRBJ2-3	CASSIALGPGTDTQYF	TGTGCCAGTAGTATAGCCCTCGGACCGGGCACAGATACGCAGTATTTT
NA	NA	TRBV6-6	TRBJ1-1	CASSTLGAWTEAFF	TGTGCCAGCAGCACCTTGGGGGCCTGGACTGAAGCTTTCTTT
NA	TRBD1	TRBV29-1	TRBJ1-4	CSAATGTREKLFF	TGCAGCGCCGCGACAGGGACGAGGGAAAAACTGTTTTTT
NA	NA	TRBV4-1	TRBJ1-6	CASSQEGGGWDSPLHF	TGCGCCAGCAGCCAAGAGGGTGGGGGCTGGGATTCACCCCTCCACTTT
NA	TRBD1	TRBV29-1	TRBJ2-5	CSAEGTGEQTQYF	TGCAGCGCTGAGGGTACAGGGGAGCAAACCCAGTACTTC
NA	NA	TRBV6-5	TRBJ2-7	CASSYSDAPRGYEQYF	TGTGCCAGCAGTTACTCGGACGCGCCCCGGGGGTACGAGCAGTACTTC
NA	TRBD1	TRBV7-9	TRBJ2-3	CASGMGDRDTDTQYF	TGTGCCAGCGGCATGGGGGACAGGGACACAGATACGCAGTATTTT
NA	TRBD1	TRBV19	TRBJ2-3	CASSPGQGIDTQYF	TGTGCCAGTAGTCCCGGACAGGGAATCGATACGCAGTATTTT
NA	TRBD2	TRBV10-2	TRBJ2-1	CASSVAGLAGSNEQFF	TGCGCCAGCAGTGTTGCGGGACTAGCGGGCTCCAATGAGCAGTTCTTC
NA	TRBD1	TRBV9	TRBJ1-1	CASSVSDRVVVPAFF	TGTGCCAGCAGCGTTTCCGACAGGGTAGTAGTTCCAGCTTTCTTT
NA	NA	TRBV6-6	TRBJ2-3	CASSSRDLFRTQYF	TGTGCCAGCAGTTCACGGGACCTCTTTAGGACGCAGTATTTT
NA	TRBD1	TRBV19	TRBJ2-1	CASSFPGQGYNEQFF	TGTGCCAGTAGTTTCCCGGGACAGGGTTACAATGAGCAGTTCTTC
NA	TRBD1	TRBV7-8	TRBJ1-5	CASSLQGETGGSLPQHF	TGTGCCAGCAGCTTACAGGGGGAGACAGGGGGATCATTACCCCAGCATTTT
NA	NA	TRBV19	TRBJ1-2	CASSIAPIGGYTF	TGTGCCAGTAGTATAGCCCCAATCGGTGGCTACACCTTC
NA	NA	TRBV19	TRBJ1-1	CASSTIRGRYTMNTEAFF	TGTGCCAGTAGTACCATCAGGGGCAGGTACACCATGAACACTGAAGCTTTCTTT
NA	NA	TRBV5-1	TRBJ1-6	CASSLSREPSSPLHF	TGCGCCAGCAGCCTATCTCGGGAACCCTCTTCACCCCTCCACTTT
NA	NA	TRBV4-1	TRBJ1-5	CASSQAGGRLSQPQHF	TGCGCCAGCAGCCAAGCCGGGGGGCGACTAAGTCAGCCCCAGCATTTT
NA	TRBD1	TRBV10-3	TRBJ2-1	CAIRTGGSYNEQFF	TGTGCCATCAGGACAGGGGGTTCCTACAATGAGCAGTTCTTC
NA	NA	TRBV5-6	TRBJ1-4	CASSTDKGATNEKLFF	TGTGCCAGCAGCACGGACAAGGGGGCAACTAATGAAAAACTGTTTTTT
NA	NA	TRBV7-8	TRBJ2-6	CASSRPGALSSGANVLTF	TGTGCCAGCAGCCGACCCGGGGCCCTAAGCTCTGGGGCCAACGTCCTGACTTTC
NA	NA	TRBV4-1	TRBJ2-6	CASSQAAQAPKILTF	TGCGCCAGCAGCCAAGCTGCACAGGCCCCCAAGATCCTGACTTTC
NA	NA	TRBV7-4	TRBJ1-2	CASSLGPHPLYGYTF	TGTGCCAGCAGCTTAGGACCCCATCCCCTTTATGGCTACACCTTC
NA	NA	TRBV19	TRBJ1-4	CASSIRDPEKLFF	TGTGCCAGTAGTATAAGGGACCCCGAAAAACTGTTTTTT
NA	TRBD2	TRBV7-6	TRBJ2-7	CASSLLAGGRSEQYF	TGTGCCAGCAGCTTACTAGCGGGGGGGCGGAGCGAGCAGTACTTC
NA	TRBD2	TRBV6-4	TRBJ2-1	CASSDPRGVHPYNEQFF	TGTGCCAGCAGTGACCCGCGGGGGGTACATCCATACAATGAGCAGTTCTTC
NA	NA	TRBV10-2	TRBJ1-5	CASSEAGIQPQHF	TGCGCCAGCAGTGAGGCTGGGATCCAGCCCCAGCATTTT
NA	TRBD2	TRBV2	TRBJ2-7	CASTLYRTSNEQYF	TGTGCCAGCACGCTATACCGGACTAGCAACGAGCAGTACTTC
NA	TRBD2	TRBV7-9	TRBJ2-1	CASSRTGWVAGGQYEQFF	TGTGCCAGCAGCCGGACAGGGTGGGTAGCGGGGGGCCAGTATGAGCAGTTCTTC
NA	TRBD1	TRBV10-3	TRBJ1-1	CAITGQGGTEAFF	TGTGCCATCACTGGACAGGGGGGGACTGAAGCTTTCTTT
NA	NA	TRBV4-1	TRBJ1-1	CASRGPLRNTEAFF	TGCGCCAGCAGAGGGCCTCTTCGGAACACTGAAGCTTTCTTT
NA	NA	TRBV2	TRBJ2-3	CASSGLPDTQYF	TGTGCCAGCAGCGGACTCCCAGATACGCAGTATTTT
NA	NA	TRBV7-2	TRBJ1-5	CASSLGRVGQPQHF	TGTGCCAGCAGCTTAGGCAGGGTAGGACAGCCCCAGCATTTT
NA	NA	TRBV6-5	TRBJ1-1	CASRIIGMNTEAFF	TGTGCCAGCAGGATAATAGGGATGAACACTGAAGCTTTCTTT
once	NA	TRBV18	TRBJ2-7	CASSYSRDSEQYF	TGTGCCAGCTCATACTCCAGGGATTCCGAGCAGTACTTC
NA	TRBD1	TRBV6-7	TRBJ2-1	CASSYPGTGGNEQFF	TGTGCCAGCAGTTACCCCGGGACAGGGGGTAATGAGCAGTTCTTC
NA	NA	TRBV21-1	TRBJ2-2	CASPHPTGGAVGELFF	TGTGCCAGCCCCCACCCGACAGGGGGCGCGGTCGGGGAGCTGTTTTTT
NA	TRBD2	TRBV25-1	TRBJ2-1	CASSEVLAGGHEQFF	TGTGCCAGCAGTGAAGTATTAGCGGGGGGGCATGAGCAGTTCTTC
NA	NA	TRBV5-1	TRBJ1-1	CASSLDGLNTEAFF	TGCGCCAGCAGCTTGGACGGCTTGAACACTGAAGCTTTCTTT
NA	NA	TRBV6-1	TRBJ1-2	CASSEGGTAYGYTF	TGTGCCAGCAGTGAAGGAGGGACTGCGTATGGCTACACCTTC
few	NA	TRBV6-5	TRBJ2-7	CASSTQGRREQYF	TGTGCCAGCAGTACCCAAGGGAGACGGGAGCAGTACTTC
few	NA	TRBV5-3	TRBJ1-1	CASSLQNTEAFF	TGTGCCAGCAGCTTGCAAAACACTGAAGCTTTCTTT
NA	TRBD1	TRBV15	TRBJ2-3	CATSRGPGQGVLRTDTQYF	TGTGCCACCAGCAGAGGACCGGGACAGGGGGTTTTACGAACAGATACGCAGTATTTT
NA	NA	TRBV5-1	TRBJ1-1	CASSLDSGVDTEAFF	TGCGCCAGCAGCTTGGATTCGGGGGTTGACACTGAAGCTTTCTTT
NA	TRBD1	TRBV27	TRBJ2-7	CASAVTGGAYEQYF	TGTGCCAGCGCCGTAACAGGGGGCGCGTACGAGCAGTACTTC
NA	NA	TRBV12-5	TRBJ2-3	CASGFIATTQYF	TGTGCTAGTGGTTTTATAGCAACTACGCAGTATTTT
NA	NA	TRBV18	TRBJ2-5	CASSPGRWQETQYF	TGTGCCAGCTCACCGGGCCGTTGGCAAGAGACCCAGTACTTC
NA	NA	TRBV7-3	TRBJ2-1	CASSSGGDEQFF	TGTGCCAGCAGCTCGGGGGGCGATGAGCAGTTCTTC
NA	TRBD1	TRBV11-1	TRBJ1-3	CASSLGQGGSGNTIYF	TGTGCCAGCAGCTTAGGACAGGGGGGCTCTGGAAACACCATATATTTT